One sample yielded the 29 T cell receptor beta chains listed below, sequenced in a study of cytomegalovirus exposure and HLA in healthy donors (TCRdb year 2017). Library construction relied on the immunoSEQ multiplex PCR assay. The multiplex PCR relied on a mix of 60 forward primers for TCR Vbeta segments and 13 reverse primers for TCR Jbeta segments. TCRdb stores this immuneACCESS table with in-frame sequences only. Part of the clones is absent; in the studies checked, under half of the shortfall reflects unresolved V genes, and no reason is known for the rest. The table for this sample records 150,000 to 200,000 clones. The top ten clones comprise over 1% of the sample. Input material: PBMCs. Receptors were obtained from a woman aged 55-69 years in good health and CMV-seronegative.

V gene TRBV7-2 combines with J gene TRBJ2-7; TRBD2 matches at 8 bases. The CDR3 is 16 residues long. Germline V CDR1 and CDR2: SGHTA, FQGNSA. The V gene end was trimmed by 4 bases and the J gene end by 0 bases; junction bases not matched to a gene: 8. The CDR3 sequence is CASSSLADPSSYEQYF. DNA for the CDR3: TGTGCCAGCAGCTCACTAGCGGATCCAAGCTCCTACGAGCAGTACTTC.

The chain recombines TRBV27 with TRBJ2-1, with D possibly matching TRBD1 (5 bases). The germline CDR1 and CDR2 sequences are MNHEY and SMNVEV (reference sequence). This CDR3 contains 15 residues. The ends were cut back, 5 bases at V and 6 bases at J, with 17 bases in the middle. CDR3: CASSPSPTVFNEQFF. As DNA, the CDR3 is TGTGCCAGCAGTCCCAGCCCGACAGTCTTCAATGAGCAGTTCTTC.

The chain combines TRBV13 with TRBJ1-6; TRBD1 is a possible D gene (5 bases). The CDR3 has 14 amino acids. Germline CDR1 is PRHDT and CDR2 is FYEKMQ (reference sequence). V lost 6 bases and J 6 bases, leaving 12 bases between the germline ends. The CDR3 spells CASRDDSRNSPLHF. CDR3 bases: TGTGCCAGCAGGGACGACAGCCGTAATTCACCCCTCCACTTT.

The chain combines TRBV4-3 with TRBJ2-2; no clear D gene. Germline CDR1 reads LGHNA; CDR2 reads YSLEER. V was trimmed by 1 base and J by 1 base, leaving 10 bases between them. This CDR3 is built from 16 residues. In DNA form, the CDR3 reads TGCGCCAGCAGCCAAGGGGCTCTTTTGAACACCGGGGAGCTGTTTTTT. It is translated as CASSQGALLNTGELFF.

V and J are TRBV5-1 and TRBJ2-5; 7 nucleotides match TRBD2. V dropped 0 bases and J dropped 4; count of bases not matched to a gene: 3. The CDR3 consists of 14 residues. Germline assignment: CDR1 SGHRS and CDR2 YFSETQ. CDR3 sequence reads: CASSLVAGVETQYF. DNA of the CDR3: TGCGCCAGCAGCTTGGTTGCGGGGGTAGAGACCCAGTACTTC.

This chain uses TRBV9 with TRBJ2-1, with 9 bases aligning to TRBD1. Looked up from germline, CDR1 is SGDLS and CDR2 is YYNGEE. J was trimmed by 10 bases and V by 1 base; bases with no gene match: 6. There are 14 residues in the CDR3. The CDR3 here is CASSVWTGEREQFF. The CDR3 DNA is TGTGCCAGCAGCGTATGGACAGGGGAACGGGAGCAGTTCTTC.

This sequence joins TRBV2 and TRBJ2-7, with 8 bases that match TRBD1. CDR1 SNHLY and CDR2 FYNNEI come from the germline V gene. The J segment lost 4 bases and the V segment lost 10 bases, leaving 6 bases of the junction unmatched. The CDR3 totals 12 residues. The CDR3 sequence: CATGQGRYEQYF. The DNA of the CDR3 is TGTGCCACAGGACAGGGTCGGTACGAGCAGTACTTC.

This chain connects TRBV15 to TRBJ1-5; 8 bases are a match to TRBD1. There are 14 residues in the CDR3. With 2 bases clipped from V and 5 bases from J, the junction kept 2 bases outside the gene matches. CDR1 and CDR2 (germline): LNHNV, YYDKDF (reference sequence). The CDR3 sequence is CATSRSRGHQPQHF. The CDR3 DNA sequence: TGTGCCACCAGCAGAAGCAGGGGGCATCAGCCCCAGCATTTT.

The genes are TRBV21-1 and TRBJ1-5; the table's D call, TRBD1, has no DNA check behind it. TRBV21-1 is a pseudogene. CDR3 size: 15 residues. As DNA, the CDR3 is TGTGCCAGCAGCAAAGCGCCTGAGACACACCAGCCCCAGCATTTT. Its translation: CASSKAPETHQPQHF.

V is TRBV9 and J is TRBJ1-1; D not resolved. This CDR3 contains 15 residues. Germline V gene sequence: CDR1 SGDLS, CDR2 YYNGEE. Trimming stripped 0 bases from V and 0 bases from J, with 9 bases between. As DNA, the CDR3 is TGTGCCAGCAGCGTAGATGAGACTTTGAACACTGAAGCTTTCTTT. Protein: CASSVDETLNTEAFF.

The CDR3: CASSLGAGDNNSPLHF. The CDR3 region has the DNA TGCGCCAGCAGCCTGGGGGCAGGGGATAATAATTCACCCCTCCACTTT. The V call is TRBV5-1, the J call TRBJ1-6; maybe TRBD1 (6 bases). This CDR3 region has 16 residues. CDR1 SGHRS and CDR2 YFSETQ come from the germline V gene. Trimming took 4 bases from V and 5 from J, leaving 16 bases between them.

V and J are TRBV7-6 and TRBJ1-4, with D tentatively TRBD1 (5 bases). The CDR3 totals 17 residues. CDR1 and CDR2 (germline): SGHVS, FNYEAQ. V was shortened by 1 base and J by 7 bases, with 19 bases between the two germline ends. The CDR3 here is CASSLEGGAGGTEKLFF. The CDR3 coding sequence is TGTGCCAGCAGCTTAGAAGGTGGGGCGGGAGGGACTGAAAAACTGTTTTTT.

The chain recombines TRBV9 with TRBJ2-1; TRBD2 matches at 10 bases. The CDR3 covers 16 residues. The germline V gene has CDR1 SGDLS and CDR2 YYNGEE. Trimming cost V 3 bases and J 5 bases; bases outside gene matches: 8. CDR3 sequence reads: CASSDVSGGPNNEQFF. The CDR3 region has the DNA TGTGCCAGCAGCGACGTTAGCGGGGGGCCTAACAATGAGCAGTTCTTC.

The chain uses TRBV6-1 and TRBJ2-7, with D possibly TRBD1 on 5 matching bases. The CDR3 is 14 residues long. V was trimmed by 3 bases and J by 3 bases, leaving 12 bases between them. Germline CDR1 MNHNS, CDR2 SASEGT. CDR3 loop: CASSDSTANYEQYF. In nucleotides, the CDR3 is TGTGCCAGCAGTGACTCGACAGCCAACTACGAGCAGTACTTC.

The chain links TRBV5-1 to TRBJ1-2; 7 positions agree with TRBD1. The CDR3 runs 12 residues. CDR1 and CDR2 (germline): SGHRS, YFSETQ. V shed 4 bases, J shed 6 bases, and the junction held 3 bases outside the gene matches. The DNA of the CDR3 is TGCGCCAGCAGCGTGGACAGGAATGGCTACACCTTC. This encodes CASSVDRNGYTF. Supplemented by reference TRBV5-1 and TRBJ1-2, the full variable domain reads KAGVTQTPRYLIKTRGQQVTLSCSPISGHRSVSWYQQTPGQGLQFLFEYFSETQRNKGNFPGRFSGRQFSNSRSEMNVSTLELGDSALYLCASSVDRNGYTFGSGTRLTVV.

V and J are TRBV2 and TRBJ2-2, with 8 bases fitting TRBD1. J gave up 7 bases and V 1 base, and 2 bases lay outside the gene matches. The CDR3 sequence is 14 residues long. Germline CDR1 reads SNHLY; CDR2 reads FYNNEI. The CDR3 DNA is TGTGCCAGCAGTGAAGAACAGGGGGTCGGGGAGCTGTTTTTT. This gives the protein CASSEEQGVGELFF.

V is TRBV5-4 and J is TRBJ1-6, with D tentatively TRBD1 (5 bases). CDR1 and CDR2 from the germline V gene are SGHNT and YYREEE (reference sequence). V gave up 4 bases and J gave up 7 bases, with 9 bases separating them. The CDR3 consists of 13 residues. The CDR3 loop is CASSARGNSPLHF. The CDR3 DNA follows: TGTGCCAGCAGCGCCCGGGGGAATTCACCCCTCCACTTT.

The chain combines TRBV7-6 with TRBJ2-2; tentative D call: TRBD2 (5 bases). Trimming removed 5 bases from V and 6 bases from J, with 13 bases in between. This CDR3 region has 14 residues. CDR1 and CDR2 (germline): SGHVS, FNYEAQ. The CDR3 DNA follows: TGTGCCAGCAGCCCGGTAGCGATGGCCGGGGAGCTGTTTTTT. Translated: CASSPVAMAGELFF.

The rearrangement links TRBV28 to TRBJ1-1, with 8 bases lining up with TRBD1. The germline V gene encodes CDR1 MDHEN and CDR2 SYDVKM. This CDR3 is built from 13 residues. Trimming cost V 9 bases and J 14 bases; bases outside gene matches: 17. The DNA for the CDR3 is TGTGCCAGTCAAAGAGACGGACAGGGAAGACCGTTCTTT. Protein product: CASQRDGQGRPFF.

The CDR3 spells CASSLRQGSGEQYF. CDR3 DNA sequence: TGTGCCAGCAGCTTAAGACAGGGTAGCGGCGAGCAGTACTTC. The V and J genes are TRBV7-3 and TRBJ2-7; tentatively, D is TRBD1 (7 bases). V was trimmed by 1 base and J by 6 bases, leaving 13 bases between them. The germline V gene has CDR1 SGHTA and CDR2 FQGTGA. This CDR3 is 14 amino acids long.

V and J are TRBV9 and TRBJ1-3, with unresolved D. CDR3 length: 14 amino acids. Germline CDR1 reads SGDLS; CDR2 reads YYNGEE. Deletions cut 5 bases from V and 0 bases from J, with 9 bases between. The CDR3 here is CASSNTVSGNTIYF. The CDR3 DNA follows: TGTGCCAGCAGTAATACAGTCTCTGGAAACACCATATATTTT.

The V call is TRBV7-8, the J call TRBJ1-1; possibly TRBD1 for D (6 bases). The V end was cut by 3 bases, the J end by 4 bases, with 9 bases between. The CDR3 contains 13 residues. From germline, CDR1 is SGHVS and CDR2 FQNEAQ. DNA for the CDR3: TGTGCCAGCAGCTTTACCAGGGGCACTGAAGCTTTCTTT. Translated: CASSFTRGTEAFF.

The gene calls are TRBV27 and TRBJ2-3; 7 nucleotides line up with TRBD1. CDR3 length: 15 residues. V dropped 6 bases and J dropped 2; count of bases not matched to a gene: 8. Germline V lookup: CDR1 MNHEY, CDR2 SMNVEV (reference sequence). The CDR3 loop reads CASSPTGFLTDTQYF. The CDR3 coding sequence is TGTGCCAGCAGCCCGACAGGGTTCCTCACAGATACGCAGTATTTT.

V is TRBV6-5 and J is TRBJ1-4, with a tentative D call TRBD1 (5 bases). With 0 bases removed from V and 8 bases from J, the gap between germline ends came to 13 bases. CDR1 and CDR2 (germline): MNHEY, SVGAGI. The CDR3 runs to 15 residues. The CDR3 protein is CASSYSPGVGEKLFF. As DNA, the CDR3 is TGTGCCAGCAGTTACTCTCCGGGGGTAGGGGAAAAACTGTTTTTT.

The chain carries TRBV5-1 and TRBJ2-5; a weak D match, TRBD2 (5 bases). The CDR3 consists of 15 residues. CDR1 SGHRS and CDR2 YFSETQ come from the germline V gene. The V end was cut by 4 bases, the J end by 2 bases, with 15 bases between. The CDR3 loop is CASSRDPGIQETQYF. The CDR3 coding sequence is TGCGCCAGCAGCCGGGATCCCGGGATTCAAGAGACCCAGTACTTC.

The chain employs TRBV7-2 and TRBJ2-1; 7 bases agree with TRBD1. Germline V lookup: CDR1 SGHTA, CDR2 FQGNSA. V lost 5 bases, J lost 10 bases, and 11 bases stayed unmatched. The CDR3 consists of 14 residues. CDR3 in DNA: TGTGCCAGCAGCAAAACAGGGGATACGGGGGAGCAGTTCTTC. Amino acid sequence: CASSKTGDTGEQFF.

V gene TRBV7-6 combines with J gene TRBJ2-1; D not resolved. V lost 5 bases, J lost 0 bases, and 14 bases lay in between. CDR1 is SGHVS, CDR2 FNYEAQ, per germline. CDR3 length: 16 residues. CDR3 region: CASSPSTDFSYNEQFF. The CDR3 coding sequence is TGTGCCAGCAGCCCCTCGACCGACTTCTCCTACAATGAGCAGTTCTTC.

CDR3: CASSPDERSYNEQFF. CDR3 nucleotides: TGTGCCAGCAGCCCTGATGAGCGTTCCTACAATGAGCAGTTCTTC. The chain links TRBV7-6 to TRBJ2-1; no clear D. CDR3 length equals 15 residues. Trimming removed 5 bases from V and 1 base from J, with 12 bases in between. Germline CDR1 is SGHVS and CDR2 is FNYEAQ. The variable domain in full, completed from reference TRBV7-6 and TRBJ2-1, reads GAGVSQSPRYKVTKRGQDVALRCDPISGHVSLYWYRQALGQGPEFLTYFNYEAQQDKSGLPNDRFSAERPEGSISTLTIQRTEQRDSAMYRCASSPDERSYNEQFFGPGTRLTVL.

The CDR3 loop reads CASSPAGGADTQYF. The CDR3 coding sequence is TGTGCCAGCTCACCGGCCGGAGGTGCAGATACGCAGTATTTT. The V call is TRBV18, the J call TRBJ2-3, with D possibly being TRBD2 (5 bases). Germline V gene sequence: CDR1 KGHSH, CDR2 LQKENI. The CDR3 extends over 14 amino acids. Deletions cut 3 bases from V and 4 bases from J, with 11 bases between.